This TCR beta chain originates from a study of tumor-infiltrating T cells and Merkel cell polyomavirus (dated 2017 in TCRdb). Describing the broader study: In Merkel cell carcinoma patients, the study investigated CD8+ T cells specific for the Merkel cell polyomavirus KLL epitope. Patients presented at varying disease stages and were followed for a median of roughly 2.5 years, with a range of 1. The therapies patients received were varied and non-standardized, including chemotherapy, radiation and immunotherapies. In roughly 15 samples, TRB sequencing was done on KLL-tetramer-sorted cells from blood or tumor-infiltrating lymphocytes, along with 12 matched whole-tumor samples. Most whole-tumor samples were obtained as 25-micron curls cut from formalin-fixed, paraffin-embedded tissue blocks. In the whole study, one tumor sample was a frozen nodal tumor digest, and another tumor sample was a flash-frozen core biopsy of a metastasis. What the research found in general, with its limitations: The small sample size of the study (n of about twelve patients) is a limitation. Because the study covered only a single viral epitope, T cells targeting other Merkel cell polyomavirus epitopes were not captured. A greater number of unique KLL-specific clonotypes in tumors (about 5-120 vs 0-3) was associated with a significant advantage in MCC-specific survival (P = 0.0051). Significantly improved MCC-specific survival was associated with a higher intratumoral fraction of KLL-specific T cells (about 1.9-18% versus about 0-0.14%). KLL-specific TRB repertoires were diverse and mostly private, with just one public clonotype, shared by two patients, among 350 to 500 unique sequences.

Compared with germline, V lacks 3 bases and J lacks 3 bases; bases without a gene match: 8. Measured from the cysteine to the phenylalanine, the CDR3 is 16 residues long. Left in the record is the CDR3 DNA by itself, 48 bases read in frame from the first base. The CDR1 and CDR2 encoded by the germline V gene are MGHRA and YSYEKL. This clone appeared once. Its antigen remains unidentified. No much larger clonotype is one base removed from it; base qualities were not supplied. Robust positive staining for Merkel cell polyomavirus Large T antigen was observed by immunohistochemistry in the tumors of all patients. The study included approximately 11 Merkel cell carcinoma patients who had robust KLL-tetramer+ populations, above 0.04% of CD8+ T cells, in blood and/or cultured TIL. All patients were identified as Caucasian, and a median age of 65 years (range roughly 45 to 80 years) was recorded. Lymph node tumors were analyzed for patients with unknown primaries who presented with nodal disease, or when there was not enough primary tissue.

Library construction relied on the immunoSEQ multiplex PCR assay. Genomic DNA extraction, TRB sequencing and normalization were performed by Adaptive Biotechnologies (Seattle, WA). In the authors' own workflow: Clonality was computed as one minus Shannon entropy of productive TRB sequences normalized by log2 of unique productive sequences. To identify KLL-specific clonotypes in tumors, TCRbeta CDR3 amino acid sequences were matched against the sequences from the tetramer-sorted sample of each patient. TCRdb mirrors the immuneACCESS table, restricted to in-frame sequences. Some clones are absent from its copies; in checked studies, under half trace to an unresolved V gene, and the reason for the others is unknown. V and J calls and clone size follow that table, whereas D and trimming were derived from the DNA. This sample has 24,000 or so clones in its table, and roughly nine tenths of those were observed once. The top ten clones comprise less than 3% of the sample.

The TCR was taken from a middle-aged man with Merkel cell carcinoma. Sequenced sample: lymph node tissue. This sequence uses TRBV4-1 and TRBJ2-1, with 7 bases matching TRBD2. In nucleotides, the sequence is TGCGCCAGCAGCCAGTCCGGGACTACATACTACAATGAGCAGTTCTTC. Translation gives CASSQSGTTYYNEQFF.